Listed below are T cell receptor beta chains from one sample, sequenced in a study of technical replicates of blood from several donors. Repertoires were generated with immunoSEQ multiplex PCR, while TCRdb's copy carries only in-frame clones and drops some. The data contain about 79,000 clones, 90% to 95% of them seen just once; the ten biggest clones take up just over 0.25%. The sample taken for sequencing was T cells isolated from PBMCs. The origin of the receptors is a human donor in good health. The CDR3 runs from the conserved cysteine through the conserved F or W. A D gene is named only where the DNA matches it firmly. The listing skips clone size in some rows; elsewhere it reads once, few, many or a size class.

j_call: TRBJ1-3; v_call: TRBV5-1; clone_size: .; d_call: .; cdr3_nt: TGCGCCAGCAGCTTGGAATATGCAGGAACCCCTGGAAACACCATATATTTT; cdr3_aa: CASSLEYAGTPGNTIYF
j_call: TRBJ2-5; v_call: TRBV29-1; clone_size: .; d_call: .; cdr3_nt: TGCAGCGTTGCAGGGGAGATAGAGACCCAGTACTTC; cdr3_aa: CSVAGEIETQYF
j_call: TRBJ1-1; v_call: TRBV19; clone_size: .; d_call: .; cdr3_nt: TGTGCCAGTCGGCAGGGTTGGGTCGACACTGAAGCTTTCTTT; cdr3_aa: CASRQGWVDTEAFF
j_call: TRBJ2-5; v_call: TRBV10-3; clone_size: once; d_call: TRBD2; cdr3_nt: TGTGCCATCAGTTACGGGGGGGTCCAAGAGACCCAGTACTTC; cdr3_aa: CAISYGGVQETQYF
j_call: TRBJ1-2; v_call: TRBV6-5; clone_size: .; d_call: .; cdr3_nt: TGTGCCAGCTCCCTGGGGGCAGGGCCTGGCTACACCTTC; cdr3_aa: CASSLGAGPGYTF
j_call: TRBJ1-1; v_call: TRBV4-2; clone_size: once; d_call: TRBD1; cdr3_nt: TGTGCCAGCAGCCAGAAACAGGGGAAGAACACTGAAGCTTTCTTT; cdr3_aa: CASSQKQGKNTEAFF
j_call: TRBJ2-1; v_call: TRBV11-1; clone_size: .; d_call: TRBD1; cdr3_nt: TGTGCCAGCAGCATACCGGGACAGTACCTCTTGCGGTTCTTC; cdr3_aa: CASSIPGQYLLRFF
j_call: TRBJ1-5; v_call: TRBV28; clone_size: .; d_call: TRBD1; cdr3_nt: TGTGCCAGCAGTTTAGTCGGGACAGCCTACAATCAGCCCCAGCATTTT; cdr3_aa: CASSLVGTAYNQPQHF
j_call: TRBJ2-1; v_call: TRBV4-1; clone_size: .; d_call: .; cdr3_nt: TGCGCCAGCAGCCAAGATATTGCGCGGCTGAGCTCCTACAATGAGCAGTTCTTC; cdr3_aa: CASSQDIARLSSYNEQFF
j_call: TRBJ2-2; v_call: TRBV29-1; clone_size: .; d_call: TRBD1; cdr3_nt: TGCAGCGTTGAGCGACAGGGGAACACCGGGGAGCTGTTTTTT; cdr3_aa: CSVERQGNTGELFF
j_call: TRBJ1-2; v_call: TRBV5-1; clone_size: .; d_call: .; cdr3_nt: TGCGCCAGCAGCTTGTCCAGTTACTATGGCTACACCTTC; cdr3_aa: CASSLSSYYGYTF
j_call: TRBJ2-1; v_call: TRBV7-2; clone_size: .; d_call: TRBD2; cdr3_nt: TGTGCCAGCAGCTCAGGACTAGCGGGAGTCTACAATGAGCAGTTCTTC; cdr3_aa: CASSSGLAGVYNEQFF
j_call: TRBJ2-7; v_call: TRBV28; clone_size: .; d_call: .; cdr3_nt: TGTGCCAGCAGTCTAATGTCGGACAAGCCCTACGAGCAGTACTTC; cdr3_aa: CASSLMSDKPYEQYF
j_call: TRBJ2-3; v_call: TRBV28; clone_size: .; d_call: .; cdr3_nt: TGTGCCAGCAGTTTAAGGAACAGGTTCGAAGATACGCAGTATTTT; cdr3_aa: CASSLRNRFEDTQYF
j_call: TRBJ1-2; v_call: TRBV5-1; clone_size: .; d_call: .; cdr3_nt: TGCGCCAGCAGCCAACCTGGCCTGCTCCTCACCTTC; cdr3_aa: CASSQPGLLLTF
j_call: TRBJ2-2; v_call: TRBV6-5; clone_size: once; d_call: .; cdr3_nt: TGTGCCAGCAGCTTAACTAGGAAGGCCGGGGAGCTGTTTTTT; cdr3_aa: CASSLTRKAGELFF
j_call: TRBJ1-1; v_call: TRBV28; clone_size: .; d_call: .; cdr3_nt: TGTGCCAGCAGTTTAGCGATGAACACTGAAGCTTTCTTT; cdr3_aa: CASSLAMNTEAFF
j_call: TRBJ2-7; v_call: TRBV6-1; clone_size: .; d_call: TRBD1; cdr3_nt: TGTGCCACCAAAGAACAGGGGTACGAGCAGTACTTC; cdr3_aa: CATKEQGYEQYF
j_call: TRBJ2-4; v_call: TRBV5-1; clone_size: once; d_call: TRBD1; cdr3_nt: TGCGCCAGCAGCTTGGCCGTTACAGGGGAAGGAGTACTAGCCAAAAACATTCAGTACTTC; cdr3_aa: CASSLAVTGEGVLAKNIQYF
j_call: TRBJ2-3; v_call: TRBV5-6; clone_size: .; d_call: TRBD2; cdr3_nt: TGTGCCAGCGGGGGGGGTGACAGCTCATCAGATACGCAGTATTTT; cdr3_aa: CASGGGDSSSDTQYF